The subject of this entry is one TCR beta chain. Germline V lookup: CDR1 LNHNV, CDR2 YYDKDF (reference sequence). The CDR3 consists of 16 residues. Trimming removed 1 base at V and 6 bases at J, with 18 bases between. The data are from a study of blood T cell repertoires in COVID-19. Study-wide background: There were acute and convalescent COVID-19 samples, and they came from the United States, Italy and Spain.

Assay: immunoSEQ multiplex PCR; the TCRdb copy retains only in-frame clones and omits some. The sample gives around 300,000 clones, 90% of which show up once; 1% to 1.3% is in the top ten. Sequenced input: PBMCs or T cells enriched from blood (not recorded which). V and J are TRBV15 and TRBJ1-2; D unclear. This clonotype was obtained from a woman in her thirties who had recovered from COVID-19. The chain's CDR3 is CATSRGGNRDPNGYTF. Here the CDR3 DNA reads TGTGCCACCAGCAGAGGAGGCAACCGAGACCCTAATGGCTACACCTTC.